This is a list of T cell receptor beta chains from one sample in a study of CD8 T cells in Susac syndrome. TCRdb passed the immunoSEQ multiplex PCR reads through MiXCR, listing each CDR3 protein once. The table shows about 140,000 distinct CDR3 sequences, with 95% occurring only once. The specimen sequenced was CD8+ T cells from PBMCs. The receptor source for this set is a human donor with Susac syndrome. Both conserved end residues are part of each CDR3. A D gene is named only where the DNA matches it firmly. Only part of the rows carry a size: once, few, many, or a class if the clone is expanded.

DNA: TGTGCCAGCAGCGTAACTCAGGGACCCCAACAAGAGACCCAGTACTTC; CDR3: CASSVTQGPQQETQYF; V: TRBV7-9; size: -; J: TRBJ2-5; D: -
DNA: TGCAGCGTTTCCTTCCCAGGGGAATCCTACGAGCAGTACTTC; CDR3: CSVSFPGESYEQYF; V: TRBV29-1; size: -; J: TRBJ2-7; D: -
DNA: TGTGCCAGCAGTGAATGGGGCTCTGGGGCCAACGTCCTGACTTTC; CDR3: CASSEWGSGANVLTF; V: TRBV6-1; size: -; J: TRBJ2-6; D: -
DNA: TGTGCCAGCAGCCAAGATGTGTCCCTTGGTAGCTCCTACGAGCAGTACTTC; CDR3: CASSQDVSLGSSYEQYF; V: TRBV3-1; size: once; J: TRBJ2-7; D: -
DNA: TGCAGCGTTGATATGGCAGGGGATGATGGCTACACCTTC; CDR3: CSVDMAGDDGYTF; V: TRBV29-1; size: -; J: TRBJ1-2; D: -
DNA: TGTGCCAGCAGTGGAATGACAGGGGGGAGTACTGAAGCTTTCTTT; CDR3: CASSGMTGGSTEAFF; V: TRBV6-2/TRBV6-3; size: -; J: TRBJ1-1; D: TRBD1
DNA: TGTGCCAGCTCAAAAGGACTAGCGGGCACCTCCTACAATGAGCAGTTCTTC; CDR3: CASSKGLAGTSYNEQFF; V: TRBV18; size: -; J: TRBJ2-1; D: TRBD2
DNA: TGTGCCAGCAGTTTGGATTCGGCCTCTGGGGCCAACGTCCTGACTTTC; CDR3: CASSLDSASGANVLTF; V: TRBV12-3/TRBV12-4; size: -; J: TRBJ2-6; D: -
DNA: TGTGCCAGCAGTTACACGGGGGGATACGAGCAGTACTTC; CDR3: CASSYTGGYEQYF; V: TRBV6-5; size: -; J: TRBJ2-7; D: TRBD2
DNA: TGCAGTGCTAGAGATACTAGCGGGAGTCTCAATGAGCAGTTCTTC; CDR3: CSARDTSGSLNEQFF; V: TRBV20-1; size: -; J: TRBJ2-1; D: TRBD2
DNA: TGTGCCAGCAGCTTTGGGACAGGGATAAGGGATACGCAGTATTTT; CDR3: CASSFGTGIRDTQYF; V: TRBV5-6; size: -; J: TRBJ2-3; D: TRBD1
DNA: TGTGCCAGCACCCTTAGCGGGAGTGATAACACCGGGGAGCTGTTTTTT; CDR3: CASTLSGSDNTGELFF; V: TRBV7-9; size: -; J: TRBJ2-2; D: TRBD2
DNA: TGTGCCAGCAGCCCGGGACAGGGGAGGACTGAAGCTTTCTTT; CDR3: CASSPGQGRTEAFF; V: TRBV7-6; size: -; J: TRBJ1-1; D: TRBD1
DNA: TGCAGTGCTCTAGCGGTCCCCGGGAATGAGCAGTTCTTC; CDR3: CSALAVPGNEQFF; V: TRBV20-1; size: -; J: TRBJ2-1; D: TRBD2
DNA: TGTGCCACCAGCGGTAAAACAGATACGCAGTATTTT; CDR3: CATSGKTDTQYF; V: TRBV15; size: once; J: TRBJ2-3; D: -
DNA: TGTGCCAGCAGCTTAGGTCAGGGGTTCCCTAAAAACATTCAGTACTTC; CDR3: CASSLGQGFPKNIQYF; V: TRBV7-9; size: -; J: TRBJ2-4; D: -
DNA: TGCAGTGCGCCTAGTTCAGATACGCAGTATTTT; CDR3: CSAPSSDTQYF; V: TRBV20-1; size: once; J: TRBJ2-3; D: -
DNA: TGTGCCAGCAGCAAGAGCGGGGGCAGCCAAGAGACCCAGTACTTC; CDR3: CASSKSGGSQETQYF; V: TRBV9; size: -; J: TRBJ2-5; D: TRBD2
DNA: TGTGCCAGCAGCTCCCCGCTCCAGGACTATGGCTACACCTTC; CDR3: CASSSPLQDYGYTF; V: TRBV7-9; size: -; J: TRBJ1-2; D: -
DNA: TGCAGTGCTAGAGACATGGAAAGATCCTACGAGCAGTACTTC; CDR3: CSARDMERSYEQYF; V: TRBV20-1; size: once; J: TRBJ2-7; D: -
DNA: TGTGCCAGCAGCCAACCGCTCCGGGACGTCCGAGATGAGCAGTTCTTC; CDR3: CASSQPLRDVRDEQFF; V: TRBV3-1; size: -; J: TRBJ2-1; D: -
DNA: TGTGCCAGCAGCTCAAATCAGGGTGCGACTTCTAACTATGGCTACACCTTC; CDR3: CASSSNQGATSNYGYTF; V: TRBV13; size: -; J: TRBJ1-2; D: -
DNA: TGTGCCAGCAGTTCGGGACAGTCCTATGGCTACACCTTC; CDR3: CASSSGQSYGYTF; V: TRBV27; size: -; J: TRBJ1-2; D: TRBD1
DNA: TGTGCCAGCGGAGCCCTGGGGCAAGCGTTCACTGAAGCTTTCTTT; CDR3: CASGALGQAFTEAFF; V: TRBV13; size: -; J: TRBJ1-1; D: -
DNA: TGTGCCAGCAGCTTATCCTCGAGTGGCTACACCTTC; CDR3: CASSLSSSGYTF; V: TRBV11-3; size: -; J: TRBJ1-2; D: -
DNA: TGCAGTGCAGAGGGCACAGATACGCAGTATTTT; CDR3: CSAEGTDTQYF; V: TRBV20-1; size: -; J: TRBJ2-3; D: -
DNA: TGTGCCAGCAGTGAATTCTTCTTAACGGGATCGAACACCGGGGAGCTGTTTTTT; CDR3: CASSEFFLTGSNTGELFF; V: TRBV25-1; size: -; J: TRBJ2-2; D: -